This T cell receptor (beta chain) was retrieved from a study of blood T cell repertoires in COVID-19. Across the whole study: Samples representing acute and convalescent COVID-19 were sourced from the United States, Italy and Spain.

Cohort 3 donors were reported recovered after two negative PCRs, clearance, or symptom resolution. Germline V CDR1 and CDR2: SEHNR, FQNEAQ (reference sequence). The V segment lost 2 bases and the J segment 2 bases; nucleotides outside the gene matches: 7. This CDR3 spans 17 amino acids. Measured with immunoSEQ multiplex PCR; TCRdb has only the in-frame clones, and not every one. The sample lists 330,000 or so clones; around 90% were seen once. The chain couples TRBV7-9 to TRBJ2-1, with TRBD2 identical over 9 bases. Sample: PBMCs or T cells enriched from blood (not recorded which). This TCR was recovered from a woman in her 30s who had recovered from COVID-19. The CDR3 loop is CASSLSSGGRAYNEQFF. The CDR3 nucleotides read TGTGCCAGCAGCTTAAGTTCGGGCGGGAGGGCCTACAATGAGCAGTTCTTC.